A selection of T cell receptor beta chains follows, all from one sample in a study of T-cell reconstitution after alpha-beta-depleted transplantation in children. TCRdb independently ran MiXCR on the PCR reads; one entry per CDR3 protein. This sample carries just over 950,000 distinct CDR3 sequences, about 29% of them seen once, and the ten largest clones take approximately 30%. The source material was PBMCs, mostly from graft donor cells, sampled 360 days after TCRalphabeta/CD19-depleted stem cell transplant. The receptors originated from a boy under two years old who had a stem cell transplant for SCID, so the T cells may come from the graft donor. CDR3s include the opening cysteine and the closing phenylalanine or tryptophan. A D gene is named only where the DNA matches it firmly. The listing skips clone size in some rows; elsewhere it reads once, few, many or a size class.

>NA|TRBD2|TRBV28|TRBJ2-3
TGTGCCATCAGTTTAAGGGAACCGGGACTAGCGGGAGACACGCAGTATTTT
CAISLREPGLAGDTQYF
>few|TRBD1|TRBV12-3/TRBV12-4|TRBJ2-7
TGTGCCAGCAGTAAATCCGGGACAGGGCGCTACGAGCAGTACTTC
CASSKSGTGRYEQYF
>NA|NA|TRBV6-6|TRBJ1-2
TGTGCCAGCAGCAACAGGGCTAACTATGGCTACACCTTC
CASSNRANYGYTF
>NA|TRBD1|TRBV28|TRBJ2-2
TGTGCCAGCAGTTTAATCTCCATGGATCGACCGGGACAGGTGAACACCGGGGAGCTGTTTTTT
CASSLISMDRPGQVNTGELFF
>NA|TRBD2|TRBV20-1|TRBJ2-1
TGCAGTGCTAGAGATATCCTAGCGGGGAGCTCCTACAATGAGCAGTTCTTC
CSARDILAGSSYNEQFF
>many|NA|TRBV7-9|TRBJ1-1
TGTGCCAGCAGCTTCCCGGGCACCAACACTGAAGCTTTCTTT
CASSFPGTNTEAFF
>NA|TRBD1|TRBV5-6|TRBJ2-1
TGTGCCAGCAGCTTGGAGGGACAGGGGATCGACAATGAGCAGTTCTTC
CASSLEGQGIDNEQFF
>few|NA|TRBV5-1|TRBJ2-3
TGCGCCAGCAGCTTGGAGGGGTGGGACACAGATACGCAGTATTTT
CASSLEGWDTDTQYF
>once|NA|TRBV5-1|TRBJ2-2
TGCGCCAGCAGCGGATCAGGGGCCACCGGGGAGCTGTTTTTT
CASSGSGATGELFF
>few|NA|TRBV4-1|TRBJ2-5
TGCGCCAGCAGCCAACCTGACTTGGAAGAGACCCAGTACTTC
CASSQPDLEETQYF
>NA|NA|TRBV12-3/TRBV12-4|TRBJ1-5
TGTGCCAGCAGTAGCGACGCAGGTCAGCCCCAGCATTTT
CASSSDAGQPQHF
>NA|NA|TRBV7-9|TRBJ1-1
TGTGCCAGCAGCTTTGAACAGTTGAACACTGAAGCTTTCTTT
CASSFEQLNTEAFF
>few|TRBD1|TRBV12-3/TRBV12-4|TRBJ1-2
TGTGCCAGCAGTTTAAATGGGGGGACAGACGGAGGAGGCGGCTACACCTTC
CASSLNGGTDGGGGYTF
>NA|NA|TRBV5-1|TRBJ2-7
TGCGCCAGCAGCTTGAATTGGCAGAACGAGCAGTACTTC
CASSLNWQNEQYF
>few|NA|TRBV5-1|TRBJ2-6
TGCGCCAGCGACTCAGGGGTTTCTGGGGCCAACGTCCTGACTTTC
CASDSGVSGANVLTF
>few|TRBD1|TRBV4-3|TRBJ2-5
TGCGCCAGCAGCCAAAAAATTGTGAGGGGGCTGGGTAGGCGGACCCAGTACTTC
CASSQKIVRGLGRRTQYF
>NA|NA|TRBV7-2|TRBJ2-5
TGTGCCAGCAGCTTAGCCCCCTGGACCCAGTACTTC
CASSLAPWTQYF
>few|NA|TRBV18|TRBJ2-5
TGTGCCAGCTCACCGGGGACGATGGAGACCCAGTACTTC
CASSPGTMETQYF
>NA|TRBD2|TRBV18|TRBJ2-7
TGTGCCAGCTCACGGAGCGGGGGGTTCACCCTATACGAGCAGTACTTC
CASSRSGGFTLYEQYF
>NA|TRBD2|TRBV20-1|TRBJ2-3
TGCAGTGCTAGAGATCGTTTAGCGGGGGGCACAGATACGCAGTATTTT
CSARDRLAGGTDTQYF
>NA|NA|TRBV5-1|TRBJ2-1
TGCGCCAGCAGCTTGGCGGTAGGGGTCGTCTACAATGAGCAGTTCTTC
CASSLAVGVVYNEQFF
>NA|NA|TRBV12-3/TRBV12-4|TRBJ2-1
TGTGCCAGCAGCCCTACTAGGCATGAGCAGTTCTTC
CASSPTRHEQFF
>NA|NA|TRBV20-1|TRBJ2-5
TGCAGTGTTGGCGGGGCCTTACAAGAGACCCAGTACTTC
CSVGGALQETQYF
>many|TRBD1|TRBV12-3/TRBV12-4|TRBJ2-5
TGTGCCAGCAGTTCATACAGGGGGCCGGGGGAGACCCAGTACTTC
CASSSYRGPGETQYF
>NA|TRBD1|TRBV28|TRBJ2-7
TGTGCCAGCAGTCCAACAGGGGGCTGGGGTTACGAGCAGTACTTC
CASSPTGGWGYEQYF
>few|TRBD1|TRBV4-2|TRBJ2-1
TGTGCCAGCAGCCAAGGAGAGGCAGGGGGCTTTGACAATGAGCAGTTCTTC
CASSQGEAGGFDNEQFF
>NA|TRBD1|TRBV27|TRBJ2-3
TGTGCCAGCAGTCCGGACAGGGAACCAGATACGCAGTATTTT
CASSPDREPDTQYF
>NA|TRBD2|TRBV19|TRBJ2-6
TGTGCCAGTAGTAATGTGGGAGGGCGTACCTCTGGGGCCAACGTCCTGACTTTC
CASSNVGGRTSGANVLTF